This T cell receptor beta chain emerged from a study of blood T cell repertoires in COVID-19. With V trimmed by 6 bases and J by 8 bases, 4 bases remained unmatched. The CDR3 covers 13 residues. Per the germline V gene, CDR1 is MDHEN and CDR2 is SYDVKM. The study drew participants aged about 18 to 89 years from some 25 US areas. Assignment of participants to cohorts was predicated upon participant-reported clinical history. Libraries were prepared by immunoSEQ multiplex PCR; TCRdb keeps only in-frame clonotypes and omits some of them. The sample lists roughly 280,000 clones; 91% were seen once. Sequencing was done on a sample of PBMCs or T cells enriched from blood (not recorded which). The gene calls are TRBV28 and TRBJ1-4; TRBD1 aligns across 9 bases. The clonotype comes from a man aged 40-49 years who had been exposed to COVID-19. CDR3 in DNA: TGTGCCAGCAGGTACAGGGGGCGCGAAAAACTGTTTTTT. This gives the protein CASRYRGREKLFF.